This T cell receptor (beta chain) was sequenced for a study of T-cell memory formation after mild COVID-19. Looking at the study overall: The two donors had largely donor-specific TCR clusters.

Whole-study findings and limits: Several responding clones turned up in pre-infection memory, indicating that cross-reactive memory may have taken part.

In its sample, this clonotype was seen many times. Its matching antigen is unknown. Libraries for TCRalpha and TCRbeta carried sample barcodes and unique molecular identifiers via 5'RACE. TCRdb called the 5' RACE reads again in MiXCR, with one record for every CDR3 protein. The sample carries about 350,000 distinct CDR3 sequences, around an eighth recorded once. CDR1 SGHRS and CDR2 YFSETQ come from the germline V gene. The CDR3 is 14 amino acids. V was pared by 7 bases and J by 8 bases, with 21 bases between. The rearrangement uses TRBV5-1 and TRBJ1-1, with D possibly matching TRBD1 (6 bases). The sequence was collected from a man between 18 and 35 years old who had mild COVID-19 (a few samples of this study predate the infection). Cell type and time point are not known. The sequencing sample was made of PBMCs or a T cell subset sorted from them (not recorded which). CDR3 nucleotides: TGCGCCAGCTCACAGGGCCGCGGGTCAGGAGAAGCTTTCTTT. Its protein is CASSQGRGSGEAFF.